This T cell receptor (beta chain) is drawn from a study of cytomegalovirus exposure and HLA in healthy donors. Study-level points and caveats: According to reports, the classifier identified cytomegalovirus status with high specificity and sensitivity. In vitro work confirmed that a few CMV-associated chains recognize CMV antigens. First-cohort TCR clusters were later found to tend to co-occur in the 130 or so validation repertoires. The investigators catalogued 164 TCR beta chains as cytomegalovirus-associated.

The CDR3 extends over 16 amino acids. Germline-derived CDR1 and CDR2 are SGDLS and YYNGEE. With 0 bases removed from V and 3 bases from J, the gap between germline ends came to 14 bases. Data came from immunoSEQ multiplex PCR; TCRdb stores just in-frame clones and leaves some out. The table has approximately 220,000 clones, about 87% seen once. A remark on this clone: Its antigen is not known.

The TCR was taken from a man between 18 and 35 years old in good health and CMV-seronegative. This chain links TRBV9 with TRBJ2-3; a weak D match, TRBD2 (6 bases). The sample taken for sequencing was PBMCs. The CDR3 DNA follows: TGTGCCAGCAGCGTAGACCCGGGGGTGGTGACAGATACGCAGTATTTT. Translated: CASSVDPGVVTDTQYF.